The 25 T cell receptor beta chains listed next were all sequenced from one sample in a study of cytomegalovirus exposure and HLA in healthy donors. Clones were read by immunoSEQ multiplex PCR, and TCRdb kept only the in-frame ones, dropping some. The sample consists of approximately 220,000 clones, roughly 89% of them appearing once. The specimen was PBMCs. The receptors stem from a man between 18 and 29 years old in good health and CMV-seronegative.

This clone turned up a few times. V is TRBV4-3 and J is TRBJ2-5; 8 positions agree with TRBD2. With 2 bases clipped from V and 4 bases from J, the junction kept 6 bases outside the gene matches. The CDR3 contains 15 residues. CDR1 and CDR2 (germline): LGHNA, YSLEER. CDR3 in amino acids: CASSQTGGATETQYF. The CDR3 nucleotides read TGCGCCAGCAGCCAAACCGGGGGGGCCACAGAGACCCAGTACTTC.

The gene calls are TRBV6-5 and TRBJ1-1; no reliable D call. This CDR3 has 10 amino acids. Germline-derived CDR1 and CDR2 are MNHEY and SVGAGI. V was shortened by 8 bases and J by 7 bases, with 8 bases between the two germline ends. CDR3 DNA: TGTGCCAGCGGCCACAGTGAAGCTTTCTTT. Protein: CASGHSEAFF.

Regarding this clone: Mismatch with germline at one junction end may stem from a read error. The rearrangement joins TRBV29-1 to TRBJ1-1; D ambiguous. Looked up from germline, CDR1 is SQVTM and CDR2 is ANQGSEA. The CDR3 spans 12 residues. This CDR3 reads CSVASQQAPPEF. The CDR3 bases are TGCAGCGTTGCCAGCCAGCAGGCACCACCTGAGTTT.

This clone was seen many times. CDR3 nucleotides: TGTGCCAGCATACAGGGGAACTATGGCTACACCTTC. It codes for CASIQGNYGYTF. V is TRBV6-1 and J is TRBJ1-2, with TRBD1 matching 7 bases. V was clipped by 7 bases and J by 2 bases; unmatched bases: 1. The V gene's germline CDR1 is MNHNS and CDR2 SASEGT. The CDR3 extends over 12 amino acids.

The rearrangement uses TRBV9 and TRBJ1-6; TRBD1 agrees at 7 bases. Trimming took 3 bases from V and 8 from J; bases not matched to a gene: 5. Germline-derived CDR1 and CDR2 are SGDLS and YYNGEE. The CDR3 has 14 amino acids. CDR3 amino acids: CASSAGTDYSPLHF. The CDR3 DNA sequence: TGTGCCAGCAGCGCCGGGACAGATTATTCACCCCTCCACTTT.

The rearrangement joins TRBV4-1 to TRBJ1-4; 10 bases map to TRBD1. The CDR3 covers 14 residues. CDR1 and CDR2 from the germline V gene are MGHRA and YSYEKL. J was trimmed by 8 bases and V by 4 bases; bases with no gene match: 4. This CDR3 is CASSRDRGREKLFF. The CDR3 DNA reads as TGCGCCAGCAGCCGGGACAGGGGAAGGGAAAAACTGTTTTTT.

The V call is TRBV6-5, the J call TRBJ1-6; 8 bases are a match to TRBD1. The CDR3 length is 15 residues. With V trimmed by 2 bases and J by 7 bases, 4 bases remained unmatched. Germline values: CDR1 MNHEY, CDR2 SVGAGI. CDR3 coding DNA: TGTGCCAGCAGTTACACGCGGACAGGGAATTCACCCCTCCACTTT. Protein product: CASSYTRTGNSPLHF.

This sequence joins TRBV7-9 and TRBJ2-2; D gene uncertain. The V and J ends lost 5 bases and 3 bases respectively, with 7 bases between them. The CDR3 consists of 13 residues. The germline V gene has CDR1 SEHNR and CDR2 FQNEAQ (reference sequence). The CDR3: CASSVPYTGELFF. The CDR3 region has the DNA TGTGCCAGCAGCGTCCCATACACCGGGGAGCTGTTTTTT.

This sequence joins TRBV28 and TRBJ1-1; D perhaps matches TRBD1 (5 bases). V dropped 1 base and J dropped 9 bases, with 9 bases sitting between them. CDR3 length equals 12 residues. Germline lookup yields CDR1 MDHEN and CDR2 SYDVKM. The CDR3 reads CASSLYQGKAFF. The CDR3 region has the DNA TGTGCCAGCAGTTTATACCAGGGAAAAGCTTTCTTT. Full variable domain (missing parts from reference TRBV28 and TRBJ1-1): DVKVTQSSRYLVKRTGEKVFLECVQDMDHENMFWYRQDPGLGLRLIYFSYDVKMKEKGDIPEGYSVSREKKERFSLILESASTNQTSMYLCASSLYQGKAFFGQGTRLTVV.

The rearrangement uses TRBV9 and TRBJ2-1; TRBD2 matches 9 bases. This CDR3 has 16 residues. Trimming removed 4 bases from V and 8 bases from J; junction bases left unmatched: 13. Germline CDR1 is SGDLS and CDR2 is YYNGEE. The chain's CDR3 is CASSLLAAGGLHEQFF. DNA for the CDR3: TGTGCCAGCAGCTTATTAGCGGCGGGAGGGCTCCATGAGCAGTTCTTC.

This chain connects TRBV30 to TRBJ1-2; D possibly corresponds to TRBD1 (5 bases). Trimming stripped 5 bases from V and 2 bases from J, with 18 bases between. CDR3 length equals 15 residues. CDR1 is GTSNPN, CDR2 SVGIG, per germline (reference sequence). Written as DNA, the CDR3 is TGTGCCTGGGGGGCGGGATCGGCGGCGAACTATGGCTACACCTTC. Its protein product is CAWGAGSAANYGYTF.

V and J are TRBV5-6 and TRBJ2-5; possibly TRBD1 for D (6 bases). Trimming stripped 4 bases from V and 2 bases from J, with 21 bases between. This CDR3 comprises 17 residues. The germline CDR1 and CDR2 sequences are SGHDT and YYEEEE. CDR3 sequence: CASSPPGQGPYQETQYF. The CDR3 DNA sequence: TGTGCCAGCAGCCCGCCCGGGCAGGGGCCCTATCAAGAGACCCAGTACTTC.

The V call is TRBV7-6, the J call TRBJ1-5; 7 bases agree with TRBD1. The CDR3 runs 16 residues. Germline CDR1 is SGHVS and CDR2 is FNYEAQ. V shed 5 bases and J 1 base; nucleotides not matched to a gene: 8. Here the CDR3 reads CASSPVGGQSNQPQHF. CDR3 sequence (DNA): TGTGCCAGCAGCCCCGTAGGGGGACAGAGCAATCAGCCCCAGCATTTT.

The chain has TRBV27 and TRBJ2-3; TRBD2 matches at 12 bases. This CDR3 is 16 amino acids long. The junction had 7 bases not matched to a gene; V was cut back by 3 bases and J by 6 bases. The germline CDR1 and CDR2 sequences are MNHEY and SMNVEV (reference sequence). The DNA of the CDR3 is TGTGCCAGCAGTTTTCTAGCGGGAGGGCCCGGGGATACGCAGTATTTT. Encoded protein: CASSFLAGGPGDTQYF.

This clone was recorded once. DNA for the CDR3: TGTGCCAGCAGTTACAGGACATCGGGTGGCTACACCTTC. Translation gives CASSYRTSGGYTF. This chain uses TRBV6-6 with TRBJ1-2, with a tentative D call TRBD1 (5 bases). This CDR3 contains 13 residues. Germline-derived CDR1 and CDR2 are MNHNY and SVGAGI (reference sequence). V lost 2 bases, J lost 7 bases, and 11 bases lay in between.

The chain joins TRBV2 to TRBJ1-2; 8 nucleotides match TRBD1. In germline, CDR1 is SNHLY, CDR2 FYNNEI. The CDR3 length is 13 residues. V shed 3 bases and J 9 bases; nucleotides not matched to a gene: 6. The CDR3 spells CASSEGTGGSYTF. The DNA of the CDR3 is TGTGCCAGCAGTGAGGGGACAGGTGGGAGCTACACCTTC.

The rearrangement uses TRBV5-6 and TRBJ1-2, with TRBD1 matching over 8 bases. The V and J ends lost 7 bases and 3 bases, in that order; junction bases with no gene match: 14. In germline, CDR1 is SGHDT, CDR2 YYEEEE. CDR3 length: 16 residues. The CDR3 here is CASGLSSKDRDYGYTF. DNA of the CDR3: TGTGCCAGCGGTCTATCCTCCAAGGACAGGGACTATGGCTACACCTTC.

In DNA form, the CDR3 reads TGTGCCAGCAGCGAAACCGGGACAGCCTACGAGCAGTACTTC. This gives the protein CASSETGTAYEQYF. The chain is built from TRBV7-9 and TRBJ2-7; 7 nucleotides line up with TRBD1. V was pared by 5 bases and J by 2 bases, with 6 bases of the junction left unmatched. This CDR3 has 14 residues. Per the germline V gene, CDR1 is SEHNR and CDR2 is FQNEAQ (reference sequence).

This clone occurred a few times. The chain combines TRBV5-1 with TRBJ2-1; a weak D match, TRBD1 (6 bases). Trimming shortened V by 1 base and J by 1 base, and 9 bases separated the two germline ends. CDR1 and CDR2 from the germline V gene are SGHRS and YFSETQ. CDR3 length equals 15 residues. Here the CDR3 reads CASSLLQGSYNEQFF. The CDR3 coding sequence is TGCGCCAGCAGCTTGCTCCAGGGGTCCTACAATGAGCAGTTCTTC.

This clone was seen more than once but under ten times. V and J are TRBV10-1 and TRBJ1-3, with TRBD1 as a possible D gene (5 bases). This CDR3 is 16 amino acids long. Germline values: CDR1 WNHNN, CDR2 SYGVQD (reference sequence). V was cut by 0 bases and J by 2 bases, with 11 bases left in between. CDR3: CASSESIREAGNTIYF. For the CDR3, the DNA is TGCGCCAGCAGTGAGTCCATCAGGGAGGCTGGAAACACCATATATTTT.

The chain joins TRBV19 to TRBJ2-3; 8 nucleotides match TRBD1. Germline lookup yields CDR1 LNHDA and CDR2 SQIVND (reference sequence). V lost 8 bases and J lost 3; bases outside the gene matches: 7. The CDR3 is 14 amino acids. CDR3 sequence reads: CASGRGTGTDTQYF. DNA of the CDR3: TGTGCCAGTGGACGCGGGACAGGTACAGATACGCAGTATTTT.

The V call is TRBV19, the J call TRBJ1-4, with TRBD1 matching 7 bases. Germline lookup yields CDR1 LNHDA and CDR2 SQIVND (reference sequence). The ends lost 7 bases at V and 6 bases at J; junction bases unmatched: 8. The CDR3 has 14 amino acids. The CDR3 spells CASTEPGQYEKLFF. The CDR3 DNA reads TGTGCCAGTACCGAACCGGGACAGTATGAAAAACTGTTTTTT.

CDR3 DNA sequence: TGTGCCACCCAGACATCCCAGGGTGTGAACACTGAAGCTTTCTTT. This gives the protein CATQTSQGVNTEAFF. This chain connects TRBV15 to TRBJ1-1; a possible D gene is TRBD1 (5 bases). This CDR3 is built from 15 residues. Trimming shortened V by 8 bases and J by 0 bases, and 16 bases separated the two germline ends. Germline-derived CDR1 and CDR2 are LNHNV and YYDKDF (reference sequence).

This chain connects TRBV5-4 to TRBJ2-3, with 7 positions matching TRBD1. The CDR3 length is 16 residues. Germline values: CDR1 SGHNT, CDR2 YYREEE (reference sequence). V dropped 4 bases and J dropped 4; count of bases not matched to a gene: 12. The CDR3 loop reads CASSPKGQSVADTQYF. The CDR3 coding sequence is TGTGCCAGCAGCCCGAAGGGACAGTCTGTCGCAGATACGCAGTATTTT.

V and J are TRBV7-6 and TRBJ1-4, with unresolved D. Trimming cost V 5 bases and J 12 bases, with 13 bases left between them. The CDR3 has 12 residues. CDR1 is SGHVS, CDR2 FNYEAQ, per germline. CDR3 amino acids: CASSPTGSELFF. In DNA, the CDR3 is TGTGCCAGCAGCCCCACGGGGTCGGAACTGTTTTTT.